One and the same sample provided the 13 T cell receptor beta chains below, sequenced in a study of CD8 T cells in ankylosing spondylitis. Regarding the study as a whole: Blood from ankylosing spondylitis patients appeared to carry a characteristic roughly 8-variant TCR beta motif.

TCRdb recomputed calls from the 5' RACE reads with MiXCR, one row per CDR3 protein. The table includes about 200,000 distinct CDR3 sequences, 7% to 8% detected once. These receptors are not linked to any known antigen. The sequenced material came from blood, either unsorted or a sorted T cell fraction (not recorded which). The receptor set was obtained from a male donor with ankylosing spondylitis.

This clonotype was counted at least ten times. This chain connects TRBV28 to TRBJ2-7; 7 nucleotides agree with TRBD2. Germline trimming cut 10 bases from V and 2 bases from J; bases unmatched to any gene: 5. Germline CDR1 is MDHEN and CDR2 is SYDVKM. CDR3 size: 12 residues. The CDR3 DNA is TGTGCCACGGGACTAACTACCTACGAGCAGTACTTC. Protein: CATGLTTYEQYF.

At least ten counts were recorded for this clonotype. The chain recombines TRBV7-3 with TRBJ2-6; D might be TRBD2 (5 bases). The germline V gene encodes CDR1 SGHTA and CDR2 FQGTGA. This CDR3 is 17 amino acids long. V gave up 1 base and J gave up 4 bases, with 14 bases separating them. DNA of the CDR3: TGTGCCAGCAGCTTAAACCCCCTAGCTCCCGGGGCCAACGTCCTGACTTTC. Translating it yields CASSLNPLAPGANVLTF.

This clonotype has ten or more counts. The chain is built from TRBV5-1 and TRBJ2-7; D is unresolved. Trimming shortened V by 5 bases and J by 2 bases, and 17 bases separated the two germline ends. This CDR3 comprises 15 residues. CDR1 and CDR2 (germline): SGHRS, YFSETQ. In nucleotides, the CDR3 is TGCGCCAGCAGAGTCGCCGGGTCCGCAACCTACGAGCAGTACTTC. The encoded protein is CASRVAGSATYEQYF.

This clonotype was observed many times. The J gene is TRBJ1-1, the V gene TRBV20-1, with D perhaps TRBD1 (6 bases). This CDR3 region has 15 residues. V lost 6 bases to trimming and J lost 7 bases, with 24 bases between them. CDR1 and CDR2 from the germline V gene are DFQATT and SNEGSKA (reference sequence). The CDR3 nucleotides read TGCAGTGCGACACCCCTCGGTTGGCAGGGGCATGAAGCTTTCTTT. This sequence encodes CSATPLGWQGHEAFF.

This clonotype was picked up one time. One base away lies a much larger clone, so this may be a sequencing read error. The chain uses TRBV7-8 and TRBJ1-2; D not certain. The CDR3 sequence is 13 residues long. The V gene's germline CDR1 is SGHVS and CDR2 FQNEAQ. Trimming took 5 bases from V and 5 from J, leaving 12 bases between them. The CDR3 sequence: CASSLRCAYGYTF. The CDR3 DNA reads TGTGCCAGCAGCCTCAGGTGCGCGTATGGCTACACCTTC.

Many counts were recorded for this clonotype. The J gene is TRBJ1-5, the V gene TRBV3-1; no definite D call. Germline loops: CDR1 LGHDT, CDR2 YNNKEL (reference sequence). The CDR3 has 16 residues. The V end was cut by 3 bases, the J end by 4 bases, with 16 bases between. CDR3 sequence (DNA): TGTGCCAGCAGCCATGAGAACCCCGGAGGAAATCAGCCCCAGCATTTT. Its protein product is CASSHENPGGNQPQHF. Full variable domain (missing parts from reference TRBV3-1 and TRBJ1-5): DTAVSQTPKYLVTQMGNDKSIKCEQNLGHDTMYWYKQDSKKFLKIMFSYNNKELIINETVPNRFSPKSPDKAHLNLHINSLELGDSAVYFCASSHENPGGNQPQHFGDGTRLSIL.

This clonotype was found many times. The rearrangement links TRBV6-5 to TRBJ1-5; D ambiguous. The CDR3 sequence is 18 residues long. The germline V and J ends were trimmed by 0 bases and 4 bases, with 19 bases remaining between them. Germline loops: CDR1 MNHEY, CDR2 SVGAGI. CDR3 loop: CASSYSREGIGGNQPQHF. The CDR3 DNA reads as TGTGCCAGCAGTTACTCGAGAGAGGGCATCGGTGGAAATCAGCCCCAGCATTTT.

The chain has TRBV7-6 and TRBJ2-2; 9 positions agree with TRBD2. The V gene end was trimmed by 3 bases and the J gene end by 7 bases; junction bases not matched to a gene: 9. Germline assignment: CDR1 SGHVS and CDR2 FNYEAQ. The CDR3 totals 16 residues. CDR3 nucleotides: TGTGCCAGCAGCTTCATTTCGGGACTAGCTTACGGGGAGCTGTTTTTT. Protein sequence: CASSFISGLAYGELFF.

This clonotype was observed a few times. The rearrangement joins TRBV27 to TRBJ2-1; D is unclear. Germline CDR1 reads MNHEY; CDR2 reads SMNVEV (reference sequence). V gave up 3 bases and J gave up 6 bases, with 9 bases separating them. The CDR3 runs 13 residues. In DNA form, the CDR3 reads TGTGCCAGCAGTTTTGTAGCTCGCAATGAGCAGTTCTTC. It specifies CASSFVARNEQFF.

The chain has TRBV4-3 and TRBJ1-1, with no clear D. This CDR3 has 14 residues. V lost 0 bases and J lost 5, with 10 bases in between. CDR1 is LGHNA, CDR2 YSLEER, per germline. The DNA for the CDR3 is TGCGCCAGCAGCCAAGAAGGTGGGTGGACTGAAGCTTTCTTT. Residues: CASSQEGGWTEAFF.

This clonotype was observed at least ten times. The chain combines TRBV5-1 with TRBJ1-2; 7 nucleotides line up with TRBD1. This CDR3 is built from 14 residues. The trim removed 1 base at V and 2 bases at J, leaving 2 bases unmatched. The germline V gene encodes CDR1 SGHRS and CDR2 YFSETQ. CDR3 in amino acids: CASSLIQGNYGYTF. The CDR3 nucleotides read TGCGCCAGCAGCTTGATACAGGGGAACTATGGCTACACCTTC.

As for this clonotype: A much larger clone lies one base from this, so it may be a read error. The CDR3: CAGSHGGSYNEQFF. The DNA of the CDR3 is TGTGCCGGCAGTCATGGGGGGTCCTACAATGAGCAGTTCTTC. The J gene is TRBJ2-1, the V gene TRBV12-3 or TRBV12-4; perhaps TRBD2 as D (6 bases). CDR3 length: 14 residues.

This chain uses TRBV6-5 with TRBJ2-7; D ambiguous. Per germline, CDR1 MNHEY and CDR2 SVGAGI. The V and J ends lost 0 bases and 4 bases respectively, with 7 bases between them. This CDR3 is built from 13 residues. The DNA of the CDR3 is TGTGCCAGCAGTTACTCGGACGGTTACGAGCAGTACTTC. Amino acids: CASSYSDGYEQYF.